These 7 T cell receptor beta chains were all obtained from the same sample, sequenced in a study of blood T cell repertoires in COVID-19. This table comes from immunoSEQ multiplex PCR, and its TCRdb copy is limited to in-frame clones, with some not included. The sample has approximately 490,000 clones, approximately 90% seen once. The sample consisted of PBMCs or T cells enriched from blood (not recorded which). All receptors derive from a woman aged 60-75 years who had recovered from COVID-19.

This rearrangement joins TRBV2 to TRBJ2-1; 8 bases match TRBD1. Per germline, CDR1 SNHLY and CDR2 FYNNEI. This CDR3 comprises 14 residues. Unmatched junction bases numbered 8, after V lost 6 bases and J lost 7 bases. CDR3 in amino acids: CASRQEQGGNEQFF. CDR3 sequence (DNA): TGTGCCAGCAGACAGGAACAGGGGGGAAATGAGCAGTTCTTC.

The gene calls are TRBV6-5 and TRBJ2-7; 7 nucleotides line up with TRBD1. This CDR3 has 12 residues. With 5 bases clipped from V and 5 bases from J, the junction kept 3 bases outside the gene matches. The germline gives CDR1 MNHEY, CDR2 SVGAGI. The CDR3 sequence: CASSRQGNEQYV. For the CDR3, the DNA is TGTGCCAGCAGTAGACAGGGTAACGAGCAGTACGTC.

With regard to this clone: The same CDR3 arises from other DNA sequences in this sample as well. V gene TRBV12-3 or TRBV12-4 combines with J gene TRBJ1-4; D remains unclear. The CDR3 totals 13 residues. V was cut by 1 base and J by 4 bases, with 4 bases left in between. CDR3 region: CASSLGGNEKLFF. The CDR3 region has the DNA TGTGCCAGCAGTTTAGGAGGTAATGAAAAACTGTTTTTT.

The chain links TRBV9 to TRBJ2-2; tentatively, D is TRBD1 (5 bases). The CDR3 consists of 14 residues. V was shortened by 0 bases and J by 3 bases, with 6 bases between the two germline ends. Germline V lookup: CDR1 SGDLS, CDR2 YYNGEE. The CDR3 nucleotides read TGTGCCAGCAGCGTAGCAGGGTACACCGGGGAGCTGTTTTTT. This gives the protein CASSVAGYTGELFF.

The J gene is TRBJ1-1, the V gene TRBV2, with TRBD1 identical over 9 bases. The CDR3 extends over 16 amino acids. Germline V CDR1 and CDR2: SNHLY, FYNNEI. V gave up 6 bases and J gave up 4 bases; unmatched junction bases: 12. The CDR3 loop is CASRSLPGQGGTEAFF. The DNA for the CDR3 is TGTGCCAGCAGGTCTCTACCGGGACAGGGAGGCACTGAAGCTTTCTTT.

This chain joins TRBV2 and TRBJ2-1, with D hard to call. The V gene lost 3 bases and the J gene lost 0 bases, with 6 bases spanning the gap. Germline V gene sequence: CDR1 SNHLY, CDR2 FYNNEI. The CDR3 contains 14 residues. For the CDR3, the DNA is TGTGCCAGCAGTGAGCCGAGCTCCTACAATGAGCAGTTCTTC. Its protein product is CASSEPSSYNEQFF.

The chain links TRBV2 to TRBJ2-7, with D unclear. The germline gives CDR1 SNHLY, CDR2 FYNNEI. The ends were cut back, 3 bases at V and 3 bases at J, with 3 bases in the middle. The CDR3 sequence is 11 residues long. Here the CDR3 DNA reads TGTGCCAGCAGTGACCACTACGAGCAGTACGTC. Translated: CASSDHYEQYV.